These T cell receptor beta chains were read from a single sample in a study of OX40 agonist ivuxolimab in advanced cancers. TCRdb's copy holds only in-frame clones and misses some; the assay was immunoSEQ multiplex PCR. The table includes about 28,000 clones, roughly 82% detected once. The sample in question was CD4+ or CD8+ T cells sorted from blood, obtained in a trial of the OX40 agonist ivuxolimab. All receptors derive from an adult with an advanced solid tumor such as melanoma, head and neck, liver or kidney cancer. Both conserved end residues are part of each CDR3. The order of the fields is D gene, V gene, clone size, J gene, CDR3 protein, CDR3 DNA. A D gene is named only where the DNA matches it firmly. The size of a clone is reported for some rows only, either as once, few or many, or as a class for expanded clones.

d_gene: .; v_gene: TRBV9; abundance: .; j_gene: TRBJ2-3; CDR3aa: CASSVWGGNTDTQYF; CDR3nt: TGTGCCAGCAGCGTATGGGGCGGCAACACAGATACGCAGTATTTT
d_gene: .; v_gene: TRBV21-1; abundance: .; j_gene: TRBJ2-6; CDR3aa: CASRQGWNSGANVLTF; CDR3nt: TGTGCCAGCAGACAGGGGTGGAACTCTGGGGCCAACGTCCTGACTTTC
d_gene: TRBD2; v_gene: TRBV19; abundance: once; j_gene: TRBJ2-2; CDR3aa: CASSPRVAGDAGELFF; CDR3nt: TGTGCCAGTAGTCCCCGGGTAGCGGGAGATGCCGGGGAGCTGTTTTTT
d_gene: .; v_gene: TRBV7-6; abundance: .; j_gene: TRBJ2-3; CDR3aa: CASSLTRSTDTQYF; CDR3nt: TGTGCCAGCAGCTTGACTAGGAGCACAGATACGCAGTATTTT
d_gene: .; v_gene: TRBV5-1; abundance: .; j_gene: TRBJ2-6; CDR3aa: CASSLGGTPGANVLTF; CDR3nt: TGCGCCAGCAGCTTGGGGGGGACACCTGGGGCCAACGTCCTGACTTTC
d_gene: TRBD1; v_gene: TRBV12-5; abundance: .; j_gene: TRBJ2-7; CDR3aa: CASGGTGLYEQYF; CDR3nt: TGTGCTAGTGGCGGGACAGGCCTCTACGAGCAGTACTTC
d_gene: .; v_gene: TRBV5-6; abundance: .; j_gene: TRBJ2-3; CDR3aa: CASSSLADTQYF; CDR3nt: TGTGCCAGCAGCTCCTTGGCAGATACGCAGTATTTT
d_gene: TRBD1; v_gene: TRBV7-9; abundance: .; j_gene: TRBJ2-7; CDR3aa: CASSNTGGNVYEQYF; CDR3nt: TGTGCCAGCAGCAACACAGGGGGCAATGTCTACGAGCAGTACTTC
d_gene: .; v_gene: TRBV4-1; abundance: once; j_gene: TRBJ2-7; CDR3aa: CASSQVSNYEQYF; CDR3nt: TGCGCCAGCAGCCAAGTTAGTAACTACGAGCAGTACTTC
d_gene: TRBD2; v_gene: TRBV6-6; abundance: .; j_gene: TRBJ2-1; CDR3aa: CASRRGSSGDEQFF; CDR3nt: TGTGCCAGTAGAAGAGGATCTAGCGGGGATGAGCAGTTCTTC
d_gene: TRBD2; v_gene: TRBV30; abundance: .; j_gene: TRBJ2-1; CDR3aa: CAQGTSGSAYNEQFF; CDR3nt: TGTGCCCAGGGGACTAGCGGGAGTGCTTACAATGAGCAGTTCTTC
d_gene: TRBD2; v_gene: TRBV5-6; abundance: .; j_gene: TRBJ2-5; CDR3aa: CASSLGAGEETQYF; CDR3nt: TGTGCCAGCAGCTTGGGGGCGGGAGAAGAGACCCAGTACTTC
d_gene: TRBD2; v_gene: TRBV7-6; abundance: .; j_gene: TRBJ2-1; CDR3aa: CASSSLAGEDNEQFF; CDR3nt: TGTGCCAGCAGCTCACTAGCGGGAGAAGACAATGAGCAGTTCTTC
d_gene: TRBD2; v_gene: TRBV28; abundance: .; j_gene: TRBJ2-1; CDR3aa: CASSLGTSGNEQFF; CDR3nt: TGTGCCAGCAGTCTCGGGACTAGCGGGAATGAGCAGTTCTTC
d_gene: TRBD2; v_gene: TRBV11-2; abundance: .; j_gene: TRBJ2-3; CDR3aa: CASSVEAGVSTDTQYF; CDR3nt: TGTGCCAGCAGCGTGGAGGCGGGAGTGAGCACAGATACGCAGTATTTT
d_gene: .; v_gene: TRBV7-9; abundance: .; j_gene: TRBJ2-7; CDR3aa: CASSLSEGEQYF; CDR3nt: TGTGCCAGCAGCTTATCCGAGGGCGAGCAGTACTTC
d_gene: .; v_gene: TRBV10-2; abundance: .; j_gene: TRBJ2-7; CDR3aa: CASSERGRLYEQYF; CDR3nt: TGCGCCAGCAGTGAGAGAGGTAGACTGTACGAGCAGTACTTC
d_gene: .; v_gene: TRBV9; abundance: once; j_gene: TRBJ1-1; CDR3aa: CASSVTDRKNTEAFF; CDR3nt: TGTGCCAGCAGCGTTACCGACAGAAAGAACACTGAAGCTTTCTTT
d_gene: .; v_gene: TRBV6-1; abundance: .; j_gene: TRBJ2-7; CDR3aa: CASSEWWGASYEQYF; CDR3nt: TGTGCCAGCAGTGAATGGTGGGGCGCGTCTTACGAGCAGTACTTC
d_gene: .; v_gene: TRBV6-5; abundance: .; j_gene: TRBJ2-7; CDR3aa: CASSSLPGEQYF; CDR3nt: TGTGCCAGCAGTTCCCTCCCTGGCGAGCAGTACTTC
d_gene: .; v_gene: TRBV7-8; abundance: once; j_gene: TRBJ2-5; CDR3aa: CASNDRHLLAQYF; CDR3nt: TGTGCCAGCAACGACCGTCACCTACTCGCCCAGTACTTC
d_gene: .; v_gene: TRBV14; abundance: once; j_gene: TRBJ2-7; CDR3aa: CASSQDLYEQYF; CDR3nt: TGTGCCAGCAGCCAAGATCTTTACGAGCAGTACTTC
d_gene: .; v_gene: TRBV5-6; abundance: .; j_gene: TRBJ1-2; CDR3aa: CASSFGGNYGYTF; CDR3nt: TGTGCCAGCAGCTTCGGGGGGAACTATGGCTACACCTTC
d_gene: TRBD2; v_gene: TRBV6-5; abundance: once; j_gene: TRBJ2-5; CDR3aa: CASSYGAGGDETQYF; CDR3nt: TGTGCCAGCAGTTACGGGGCGGGAGGGGACGAGACCCAGTACTTC
d_gene: TRBD2; v_gene: TRBV11-3; abundance: few; j_gene: TRBJ2-3; CDR3aa: CASSLTSGRDTQYF; CDR3nt: TGTGCCAGCAGCTTAACTAGCGGGAGAGATACGCAGTATTTT
d_gene: .; v_gene: TRBV30; abundance: .; j_gene: TRBJ2-3; CDR3aa: CAWTEGVSTDTQYF; CDR3nt: TGTGCCTGGACCGAGGGAGTCTCCACAGATACGCAGTATTTT
d_gene: TRBD2; v_gene: TRBV5-6; abundance: .; j_gene: TRBJ2-3; CDR3aa: CASSLVAGGPTDTQYF; CDR3nt: TGTGCCAGCAGCTTGGTTGCGGGGGGGCCCACAGATACGCAGTATTTT
d_gene: .; v_gene: TRBV6-1; abundance: .; j_gene: TRBJ2-7; CDR3aa: CASSDLGRGSYEQYF; CDR3nt: TGTGCCAGCAGTGATTTGGGCCGAGGGTCCTACGAGCAGTACTTC
d_gene: TRBD2; v_gene: TRBV5-6; abundance: .; j_gene: TRBJ2-7; CDR3aa: CASSSTGTGGPYEQYF; CDR3nt: TGTGCCAGCAGCTCTACGGGGACGGGAGGGCCTTACGAGCAGTACTTC
d_gene: TRBD2; v_gene: TRBV9; abundance: medium-sized; j_gene: TRBJ2-7; CDR3aa: CASSLDGREGREQYF; CDR3nt: TGTGCCAGCAGCCTAGACGGGCGGGAGGGCCGAGAGCAGTACTTC
d_gene: .; v_gene: TRBV5-6; abundance: few; j_gene: TRBJ2-7; CDR3aa: CASSLVGSSYEQYF; CDR3nt: TGTGCCAGCAGCTTGGTTGGCAGCTCCTACGAGCAGTACTTC
d_gene: .; v_gene: TRBV7-6; abundance: .; j_gene: TRBJ2-5; CDR3aa: CASSLGLGRDFTETQYF; CDR3nt: TGTGCCAGCAGCTTAGGGCTAGGGCGGGATTTTACGGAGACCCAGTACTTC
d_gene: .; v_gene: TRBV5-1; abundance: .; j_gene: TRBJ2-1; CDR3aa: CASSFRGNEQFF; CDR3nt: TGCGCCAGCAGCTTCAGGGGAAATGAGCAGTTCTTC
d_gene: TRBD2; v_gene: TRBV6-1; abundance: .; j_gene: TRBJ2-7; CDR3aa: CASSERGRLAGDEQYF; CDR3nt: TGTGCCAGCAGTGAACGTGGTAGACTAGCGGGAGACGAGCAGTACTTC
d_gene: TRBD1; v_gene: TRBV7-9; abundance: .; j_gene: TRBJ2-7; CDR3aa: CASSLPVGQGEWQYF; CDR3nt: TGTGCCAGCAGCTTACCGGTGGGACAGGGAGAATGGCAGTACTTC
d_gene: TRBD2; v_gene: TRBV13; abundance: once; j_gene: TRBJ2-7; CDR3aa: CASRLVGLATEQYF; CDR3nt: TGTGCCAGCCGCCTCGTCGGACTAGCGACCGAGCAGTACTTC
d_gene: .; v_gene: TRBV2; abundance: .; j_gene: TRBJ1-1; CDR3aa: CASRDSRLAFF; CDR3nt: TGTGCCAGCAGGGACAGCCGGCTAGCTTTCTTT
d_gene: .; v_gene: TRBV10-2; abundance: .; j_gene: TRBJ1-4; CDR3aa: CASSESGPRENEKLFF; CDR3nt: TGCGCCAGCAGTGAGTCGGGCCCCAGGGAGAATGAAAAACTGTTTTTT
d_gene: TRBD2; v_gene: TRBV7-6; abundance: .; j_gene: TRBJ2-1; CDR3aa: CASSLRASGRDEQFF; CDR3nt: TGTGCCAGCAGCTTAAGGGCTAGCGGGAGGGATGAGCAGTTCTTC
d_gene: .; v_gene: TRBV28; abundance: .; j_gene: TRBJ1-1; CDR3aa: CASSLWGRGNTEAFF; CDR3nt: TGTGCCAGCAGTTTATGGGGCCGGGGGAACACTGAAGCTTTCTTT
d_gene: .; v_gene: TRBV28; abundance: medium-sized; j_gene: TRBJ2-1; CDR3aa: CASTGLASSYNEQFF; CDR3nt: TGTGCCAGCACGGGTCTAGCGTCCTCCTACAATGAGCAGTTCTTC